This T cell receptor (beta chain) was sequenced during a study of T-cell reconstitution after alpha-beta-depleted transplantation in children. Study observations and caveats: When one year had passed after transplant, most T-cell counts and diversity came from newly produced T cells. Some patients' high day-60 TCRbeta diversity was traced to surviving recipient T cells and thymic progenitors.

As concerns this clonotype: Its target is not known.

V was shortened by 3 bases and J by 5 bases, with 16 bases between the two germline ends. The length of the CDR3 is 16 residues. CDR1 and CDR2 from the germline V gene are LGHNA and YSLEER. Researchers prepared the TCRbeta library using unique molecular identifiers, the study reports. One entry per CDR3 protein, called by TCRdb with MiXCR from the PCR reads. The table includes roughly 500,000 distinct CDR3 sequences, approximately 10% detected once. This chain uses TRBV4-3 with TRBJ2-2; D is ambiguous. The clonotype originates from a child under 10 years old with inherited bone marrow failure, due to receive a stem cell transplant. Sequenced material: PBMCs, taken before TCRalphabeta/CD19-depleted stem cell transplant. CDR3: CASSQDWWVGTGELFF. Written as DNA, the CDR3 is TGCGCCAGCAGCCAGGATTGGTGGGTTGGGACCGGGGAGCTGTTTTTT.